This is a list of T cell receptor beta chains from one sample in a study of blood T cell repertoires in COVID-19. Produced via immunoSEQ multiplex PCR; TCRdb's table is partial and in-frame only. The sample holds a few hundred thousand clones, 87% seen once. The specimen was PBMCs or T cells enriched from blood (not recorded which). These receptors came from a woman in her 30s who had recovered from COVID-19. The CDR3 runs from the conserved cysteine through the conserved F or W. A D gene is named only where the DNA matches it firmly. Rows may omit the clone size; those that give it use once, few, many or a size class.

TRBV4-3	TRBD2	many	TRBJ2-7	CASSQGRPSGGAGTYEQYF
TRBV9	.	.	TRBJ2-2	CASSVGGSTGELFF
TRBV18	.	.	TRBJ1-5	CASSSQEVQPQHF
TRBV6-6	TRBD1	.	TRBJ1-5	CASTKTGWGNQPQHF
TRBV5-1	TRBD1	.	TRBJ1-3	CASSLAGQGVQNTIYF
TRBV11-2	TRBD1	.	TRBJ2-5	CASSLHRGQETQYF
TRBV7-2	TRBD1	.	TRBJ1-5	CASSLVGTENQPQHF
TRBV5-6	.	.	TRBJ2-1	CASSFGGLDRPNEQFF
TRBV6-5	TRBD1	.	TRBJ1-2	CASSFYRGAGYGYTF
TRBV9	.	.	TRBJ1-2	CASSVGTGYSYTF
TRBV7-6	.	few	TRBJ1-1	CASSLVGAMNTEAFF
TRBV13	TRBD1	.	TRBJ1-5	CASSLNRGLSNQPQHF
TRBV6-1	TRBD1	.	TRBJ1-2	CASSGPTGRTNYGYTF
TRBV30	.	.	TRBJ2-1	CAWSVSQYEQFF
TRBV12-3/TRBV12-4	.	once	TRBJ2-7	CASSLKRSYEQYF
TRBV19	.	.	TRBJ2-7	CASRATGSSYEQYF
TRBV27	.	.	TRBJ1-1	CASSLREGDEAFF
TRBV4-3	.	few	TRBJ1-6	CASSHAGQQNSPLHF
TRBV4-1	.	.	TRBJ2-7	CASSQGPAGEQYF
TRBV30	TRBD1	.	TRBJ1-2	CACRRQGLTYGYTF
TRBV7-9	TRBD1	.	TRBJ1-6	CASSLGGAGNSPLHF
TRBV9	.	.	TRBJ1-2	CASSVSLSGLSYGYTF
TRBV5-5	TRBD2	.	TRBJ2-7	CASSLEMGAGGIYEQYF
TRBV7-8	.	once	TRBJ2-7	CASSSLVPYEQYF
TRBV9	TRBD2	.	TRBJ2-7	CASSGDAGGSYEQYF
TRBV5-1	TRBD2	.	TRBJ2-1	CASSKIAGGLSYNEQFF
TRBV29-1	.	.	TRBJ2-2	CSVGRGSLTGELFF
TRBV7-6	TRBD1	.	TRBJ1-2	CASSPGGYGYTF
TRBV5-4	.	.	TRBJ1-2	CASSLAGGLGANYGYTF
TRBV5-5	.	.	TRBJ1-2	CASSLDLFSDYGYTF
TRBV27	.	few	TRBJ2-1	CASSLAGSSYNEQFF
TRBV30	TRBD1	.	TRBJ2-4	CAWSGQGLAKNIQYF
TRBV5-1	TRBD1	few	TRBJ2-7	CASSFSGGEQYF
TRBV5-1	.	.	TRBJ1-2	CASSLAGPTGYTF
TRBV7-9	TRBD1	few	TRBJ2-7	CASSRQGYEQYF
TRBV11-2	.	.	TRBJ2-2	CASSLIKNTGELFF
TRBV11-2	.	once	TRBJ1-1	CASSPDKWAEAFF
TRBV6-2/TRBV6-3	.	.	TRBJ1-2	CASSYSSVNYGYTF
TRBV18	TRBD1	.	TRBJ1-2	CASSPDRVGGYTF
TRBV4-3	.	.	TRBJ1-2	CASSQGGQSNYGYTF
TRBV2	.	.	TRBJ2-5	CASGRETQYF
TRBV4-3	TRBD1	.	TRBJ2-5	CASSQRTGPAETQYF
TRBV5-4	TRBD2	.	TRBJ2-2	CASSVDLAGGNTGELFF
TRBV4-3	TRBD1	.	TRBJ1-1	CASSQMGQGMTEAFF
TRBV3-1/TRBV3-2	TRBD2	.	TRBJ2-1	CASSQFPVGTSGLYNEQFF
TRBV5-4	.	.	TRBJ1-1	CASSRQENTEAFF